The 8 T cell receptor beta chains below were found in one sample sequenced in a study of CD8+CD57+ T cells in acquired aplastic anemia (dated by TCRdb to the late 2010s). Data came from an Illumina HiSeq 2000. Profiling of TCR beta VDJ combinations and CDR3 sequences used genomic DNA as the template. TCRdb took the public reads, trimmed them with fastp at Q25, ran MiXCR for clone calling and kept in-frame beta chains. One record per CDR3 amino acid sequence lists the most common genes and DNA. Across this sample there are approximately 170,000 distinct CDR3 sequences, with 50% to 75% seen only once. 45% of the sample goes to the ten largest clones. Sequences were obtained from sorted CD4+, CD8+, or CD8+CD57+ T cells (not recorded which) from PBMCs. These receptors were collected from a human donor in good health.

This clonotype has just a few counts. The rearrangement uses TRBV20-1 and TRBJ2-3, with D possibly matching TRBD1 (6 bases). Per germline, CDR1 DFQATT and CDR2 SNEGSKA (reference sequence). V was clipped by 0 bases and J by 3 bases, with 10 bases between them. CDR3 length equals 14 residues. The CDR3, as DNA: TGCAGTGCTAGAGAACGAGGACAGACAGATACGCAGTATTTT. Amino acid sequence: CSARERGQTDTQYF.

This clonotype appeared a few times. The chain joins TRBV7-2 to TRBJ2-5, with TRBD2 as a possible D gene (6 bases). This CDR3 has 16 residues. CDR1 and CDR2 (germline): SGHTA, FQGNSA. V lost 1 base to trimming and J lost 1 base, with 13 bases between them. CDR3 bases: TGTGCCAGCAGCTTAGGCCTCCGGGACTTCCAAGAGACCCAGTACTTC. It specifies CASSLGLRDFQETQYF.

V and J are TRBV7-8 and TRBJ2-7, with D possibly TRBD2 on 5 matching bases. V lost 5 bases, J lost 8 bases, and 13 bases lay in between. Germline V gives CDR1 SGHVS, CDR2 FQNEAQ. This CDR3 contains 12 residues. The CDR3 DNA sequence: TGTGCCAGCAGCATCCTAGCATGGCAGCAGTACTTC. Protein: CASSILAWQQYF.

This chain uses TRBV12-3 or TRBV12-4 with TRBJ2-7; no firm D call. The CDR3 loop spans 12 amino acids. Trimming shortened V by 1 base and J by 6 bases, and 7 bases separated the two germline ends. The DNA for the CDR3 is TGTGCCAGCAGTTTAGAAGGCCTCGAGCAGTACTTC. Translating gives CASSLEGLEQYF.

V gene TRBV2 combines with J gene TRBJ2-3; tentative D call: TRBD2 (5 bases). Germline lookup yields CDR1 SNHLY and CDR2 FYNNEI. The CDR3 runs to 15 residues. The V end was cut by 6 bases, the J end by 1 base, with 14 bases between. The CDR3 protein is CASRPRTRRTDTQYF. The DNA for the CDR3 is TGTGCCAGCAGACCCCGGACTCGGCGCACAGATACGCAGTATTTT. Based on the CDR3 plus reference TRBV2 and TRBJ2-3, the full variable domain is EPEVTQTPSHQVTQMGQEVILRCVPISNHLYFYWYRQILGQKVEFLVSFYNNEISEKSEIFDDQFSVERPDGSNFTLKIRSTKLEDSAMYFCASRPRTRRTDTQYFGPGTRLTVL.

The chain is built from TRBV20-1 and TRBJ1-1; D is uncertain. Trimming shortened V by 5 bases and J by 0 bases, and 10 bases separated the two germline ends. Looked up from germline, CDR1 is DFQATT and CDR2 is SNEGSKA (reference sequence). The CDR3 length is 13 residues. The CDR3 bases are TGCAGTGCTTTCAGGAGCATGAACACTGAAGCTTTCTTT. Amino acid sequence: CSAFRSMNTEAFF.

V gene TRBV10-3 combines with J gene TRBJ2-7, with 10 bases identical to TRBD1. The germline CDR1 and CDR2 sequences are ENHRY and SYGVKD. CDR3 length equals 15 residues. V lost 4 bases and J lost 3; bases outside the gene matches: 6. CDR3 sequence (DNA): TGTGCCATCAGTGCTGGGGACAGGGGACACTACGAGCAGTACTTC. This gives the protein CAISAGDRGHYEQYF.

CDR3 sequence (DNA): TGTGCCAGCAGGTTAGCGGGGGAGCAGTACTTC. It yields the protein CASRLAGEQYF. This chain joins TRBV6-5 and TRBJ2-7; 8 bases fit TRBD2. V dropped 6 bases and J dropped 7; count of bases not matched to a gene: 2. The CDR3 covers 11 residues. Germline V gene sequence: CDR1 MNHEY, CDR2 SVGAGI.